The T cell receptor beta chain described here comes from a study of T cells in Graves' hyperthyroidism and ophthalmopathy (dated by TCRdb to the late 2010s). About the full investigation: Peripheral blood was collected at initial diagnosis, before any treatment. A discovery cohort of roughly 100 patients, about 40 with Graves' ophthalmopathy and roughly 59 with stable Graves' hyperthyroidism, was used to find distinguishing TCR V-J signatures. Prospective prediction of ophthalmopathy was tested in an independent validation cohort of some 20 hyperthyroidism patients and 17 patients who later progressed to ophthalmopathy. For training and testing, the 95 to 100 patients in the discovery cohort were randomly divided in a 7:3 ratio. In about 6 Graves' hyperthyroidism patients, the study also compared T-cell repertoires from thyroid tissue with T-cell repertoires from blood. After sampling, hyperthyroidism patients received methimazole starting at 30 mg daily, and ophthalmopathy patients received high-dose intravenous methylprednisolone. The paper reports TCR Vbeta CDR3 sequencing of some 140 peripheral blood samples: some 41 ophthalmopathy, around 80 hyperthyroidism and some 17 progressor patients. Results the study describes overall, beyond this receptor: In validation, the model predicted progression to ophthalmopathy with roughly 70% sensitivity and over 72% specificity, a median of 6.5 months before onset. Most expanded thyroid clonotypes (frequency above 0.001) were also detected in blood, a finding suggesting that blood repertoires may reflect thyroid immune responses. No statistical method was used to fix the sample size in advance, and group allocation was not hidden from the investigators. A model built on a 13 V-J signature distinguished ophthalmopathy from stable hyperthyroidism, reaching around 88% sensitivity and around 81% specificity in cross-validation and 80%/75% in testing.

The CDR3 spans 14 residues, from the cysteine through the phenylalanine. Of the read, only the CDR3 DNA is kept; its 42 bases are in frame from base 1. V drops 6 bases and J drops 5 bases, leaving 17 bases in between. The germline V gene (reference sequence) gives CDR1 as SEHNR and CDR2 as FQNEAQ. Stable Graves' hyperthyroidism was defined as the absence of progression to ophthalmopathy over 18 months of follow-up. Hyperthyroidism patients were newly diagnosed, had a disease duration of under 2 months, and were aged 18 to 65 years. The study excluded patients with uncontrolled infections, other autoimmune diseases, pregnancy or lactation. Clinical symptoms, serum thyroxine and TRAb, thyroid ultrasound, and orbital computed tomography formed the basis for the diagnoses. PBMCs were separated from roughly 9.3 ml of fresh peripheral blood using Ficoll-Paque density gradient centrifugation. Trizol reagent was used to extract total RNA, and RNA quality was then checked on an Agilent 2100 Bioanalyzer.

The TCR beta CDR3 regions were amplified from the RNA transcripts. The first round of RT-PCR for the TCR CDR3 was performed with the HTBI primer set and the Qiagen OneStep RT-PCR kit. Libraries were constructed in a second round of multiplex PCR, after which size selection and purification were carried out. The libraries were sequenced on an Illumina HiSeq2000 using paired-end 100 bp reads. In the source study's methods: SOAPnuke was used to process the raw data, with reads discarded if the reads contained adapters or uncalled bases, had a mean Phred below 15, or lacked an exact constant-primer or identifier match. COPE v1.2.5 was used to merge high-quality paired reads, and clonotypes were defined as unique nucleotide sequences. MiTCR v1.1 was used to align clonotypes to the IMGT TRBV, TRBD and TRBJ reference segments. Analysis was restricted to V-J combinations with a frequency above 0.0001, which covered 99% to 99.2% of repertoires. The TCS score was defined as the ratio of F50 (clonal expansion) to E x V (chaos), calculated using BLOSUM62-based TCRdist between CDR3 peptides within each V-J. Welch's t-statistics and random forest reduced around 520 V-J features to roughly 13, which were used in a naive Bayes classifier (R e1071). TCRdb redid the processing of the public reads, applying fastp at Q25 and MiXCR, and retained in-frame beta chains. Rows with one shared CDR3 protein collapse into an entry with the most common genes and DNA. TCRdb, not the original authors, processed these V and J calls. The sample has fewer than 850,000 distinct CDR3 sequences on record, 17% of them singletons. The ten top clones hold roughly 15% of the sample.

This clonotype was picked up a small number of times. What antigen it recognizes has not been identified. Base qualities were left out, and no much larger clone turns up one base away. Input material: blood. This receptor chain uses TRBV7-9 and TRBJ2-7, with the D gene too uncertain to name. The origin of this receptor is a man aged 50 to 60 with Graves' hyperthyroidism. The nucleotide sequence reads as follows: TGTGCCAGCAGTTTTCCTACGACCGACGACGAGCAGTACTTC. Its translation is CASSFPTTDDEQYF.